These 28 T cell receptor beta chains came from one sample sequenced in a study of graft-versus-host responses after intestinal transplantation. Libraries were prepared by immunoSEQ multiplex PCR; TCRdb keeps only in-frame clonotypes and omits some of them. The sample holds approximately 50,000 clones, roughly 83% seen once. Their specific antigens are unknown. The sequences come from unstimulated CD4+ T cells sorted from spleen or lymph node cells, collected before transplant. The source is a human donor who was the organ donor for an intestinal transplant.

The J gene is TRBJ1-2, the V gene TRBV7-2; perhaps TRBD1 as D (6 bases). The germline gives CDR1 SGHTA, CDR2 FQGNSA. CDR3 length equals 13 residues. V was trimmed by 5 bases and J by 2 bases, leaving 9 bases between them. CDR3 DNA sequence: TGTGCCAGCAGCCCCGGGACAAACTATGGCTACACCTTC. As protein: CASSPGTNYGYTF.

The chain links TRBV5-4 to TRBJ2-5, with D possibly called TRBD1 or TRBD2 (5 bases each). Trimming stripped 0 bases from V and 4 bases from J, with 13 bases between. The CDR3 has 15 residues. Germline CDR1 is SGHNT and CDR2 is YYREEE (reference sequence). The CDR3: CASSLELSGTETQYF. Written as DNA, the CDR3 is TGTGCCAGCAGCTTGGAGCTGTCAGGGACAGAGACCCAGTACTTC.

This clone was seen just once. J is TRBJ1-5 and V is TRBV5-1; D not certain. The CDR3 covers 16 residues. Germline V gene lookup returns CDR1 SGHRS and CDR2 YFSETQ. Trimming shortened V by 4 bases and J by 3 bases, and 17 bases separated the two germline ends. The CDR3 protein is CASSQALDGDNQPQHF. For the CDR3, the DNA is TGCGCCAGCAGCCAGGCCTTGGACGGAGACAATCAGCCCCAGCATTTT. Supplemented by reference TRBV5-1 and TRBJ1-5, the full variable domain reads KAGVTQTPRYLIKTRGQQVTLSCSPISGHRSVSWYQQTPGQGLQFLFEYFSETQRNKGNFPGRFSGRQFSNSRSEMNVSTLELGDSALYLCASSQALDGDNQPQHFGDGTRLSIL.

The gene calls are TRBV4-3 and TRBJ2-7, with D perhaps TRBD1 (5 bases). Trimming shortened V by 1 base and J by 0 bases, and 7 bases separated the two germline ends. From germline, CDR1 is LGHNA and CDR2 YSLEER. This CDR3 has 14 amino acids. DNA for the CDR3: TGCGCCAGCAGCCAAGGGGGCCCCTCCTACGAGCAGTACTTC. This gives the protein CASSQGGPSYEQYF.

The rearrangement links TRBV10-1 to TRBJ1-1; perhaps TRBD1 as D (6 bases). Trimming removed 3 bases from V and 10 bases from J, with 15 bases in between. Germline V gene lookup returns CDR1 WNHNN and CDR2 SYGVQD (reference sequence). This CDR3 spans 13 amino acids. The CDR3 sequence is CASSESGANGAFF. CDR3 DNA: TGCGCCAGCAGTGAATCGGGGGCAAATGGAGCTTTCTTT.

The genes are TRBV7-9 and TRBJ2-7; D is unclear. The CDR3 runs to 13 residues. V dropped 2 bases and J dropped 7 bases, with 12 bases sitting between them. Germline CDR1 is SEHNR and CDR2 is FQNEAQ (reference sequence). The CDR3 bases are TGTGCCAGCAGCTTACATGAAGTTAGGGAGCAGTACTTC. This encodes CASSLHEVREQYF.

The chain is built from TRBV4-2 and TRBJ1-4; 7 bases line up with TRBD1. Unmatched junction bases numbered 0, after V lost 2 bases and J lost 3 bases. Germline V gene lookup returns CDR1 LGHNA and CDR2 YNFKEQ. The CDR3 length is 14 residues. The CDR3 loop is CASSQQGANEKLFF. The CDR3 region has the DNA TGTGCCAGCAGCCAACAGGGGGCTAATGAAAAACTGTTTTTT.

The chain has TRBV6-6 and TRBJ1-1; no firm D call. Germline CDR1 and CDR2: MNHNY and SVGAGI (reference sequence). V was clipped by 3 bases and J by 4 bases, with 6 bases between them. The length of the CDR3 is 12 residues. CDR3 in DNA: TGTGCCAGCAGTTATAAGGTCACTGAAGCTTTCTTT. Amino acids: CASSYKVTEAFF.

The chain joins TRBV5-6 to TRBJ2-5, with D unclear. Trimming pared 2 bases from V and 2 bases from J, leaving 10 bases between. The germline gives CDR1 SGHDT, CDR2 YYEEEE. CDR3 length equals 14 residues. The CDR3 spells CASSFTVDQETQYF. CDR3 coding DNA: TGTGCCAGCAGCTTTACCGTAGATCAAGAGACCCAGTACTTC.

The chain uses TRBV28 and TRBJ2-6, with D perhaps being TRBD1 or TRBD2 (5 bases each). V lost 2 bases, J lost 4 bases, and 9 bases lay in between. The CDR3 length is 15 residues. Per germline, CDR1 MDHEN and CDR2 SYDVKM. The chain's CDR3 is CASSLGGSGANVLTF. CDR3 coding DNA: TGTGCCAGCAGTTTAGGGGGATCCGGGGCCAACGTCCTGACTTTC. The full variable domain, in which reference TRBV28 and TRBJ2-6 provide the parts outside the CDR3, is DVKVTQSSRYLVKRTGEKVFLECVQDMDHENMFWYRQDPGLGLRLIYFSYDVKMKEKGDIPEGYSVSREKKERFSLILESASTNQTSMYLCASSLGGSGANVLTFGAGSRLTVL.

The gene calls are TRBV7-2 and TRBJ1-2, with D unclear. Trimming took 5 bases from V and 6 from J, leaving 19 bases between them. The CDR3 consists of 15 residues. Germline CDR1 is SGHTA and CDR2 is FQGNSA. Here the CDR3 DNA reads TGTGCCAGCAGCGAGGAGTGGCAGAGAGAAAATGGCTACACCTTC. This codes for CASSEEWQRENGYTF.

To note about this clone: Other DNA sequences of this sample code for an identical CDR3. For the CDR3, the DNA is TGTGCCAGCAGCCCTACAGGGCGGGGCACTGAAGCTTTCTTT. Encoded protein: CASSPTGRGTEAFF. The V gene is TRBV7-9, the J gene TRBJ1-1, with TRBD1 as a possible D gene (6 bases). The CDR3 is made up of 14 amino acids. V was clipped by 5 bases and J by 4 bases, with 14 bases between them. CDR1 and CDR2 from the germline V gene are SEHNR and FQNEAQ (reference sequence).

The rearrangement links TRBV6-1 to TRBJ2-2; D is perhaps TRBD1 (5 bases). V lost 3 bases and J 7 bases, leaving 15 bases between the germline ends. The CDR3 runs 15 residues. Germline-derived CDR1 and CDR2 are MNHNS and SASEGT. This CDR3 reads CASSDSITGIGELFF. The CDR3 bases are TGTGCCAGCAGTGACAGTATAACAGGTATCGGGGAGCTGTTTTTT.

The table lists this clone with a count of one. This rearrangement joins TRBV2 to TRBJ2-7; 8 positions match TRBD1. This CDR3 spans 13 amino acids. Trimming removed 9 bases from V and 3 bases from J; junction bases left unmatched: 7. Germline-derived CDR1 and CDR2 are SNHLY and FYNNEI. For the CDR3, the DNA is TGTGCCAGTCGAGGGGACAGGCTCTACGAGCAGTACTTC. It encodes CASRGDRLYEQYF.

The chain recombines TRBV19 with TRBJ2-5; 9 nucleotides line up with TRBD1. This CDR3 spans 12 amino acids. Germline CDR1 reads LNHDA; CDR2 reads SQIVND (reference sequence). V was pared by 6 bases and J by 11 bases, with 7 bases of the junction left unmatched. The CDR3 protein is CASSNRGREQYF. Here the CDR3 DNA reads TGTGCCAGTAGCAACAGGGGGCGGGAGCAGTACTTC.

The V gene is TRBV10-1, the J gene TRBJ2-3; 7 bases match TRBD2. V lost 0 bases and J lost 1; bases outside the gene matches: 4. The CDR3 covers 16 residues. In germline, CDR1 is WNHNN, CDR2 SYGVQD (reference sequence). DNA of the CDR3: TGCGCCAGCAGTGAGTCGGGGCTAGCGGGCACAGATACGCAGTATTTT. Translated: CASSESGLAGTDTQYF.

Only a few counts were recorded for this clone. The chain couples TRBV7-2 to TRBJ2-5; 7 bases agree with TRBD1. Losses at the gene ends were 6 bases for V and 1 base for J; bases not matched to a gene: 2. The CDR3 is 13 residues long. CDR1 and CDR2 from the germline V gene are SGHTA and FQGNSA. The CDR3 loop is CASRGTVQETQYF. CDR3 DNA sequence: TGTGCCAGCAGGGGGACAGTCCAAGAGACCCAGTACTTC.

The chain recombines TRBV6-6 with TRBJ1-2, with 7 bases fitting TRBD1. After removal of 6 bases from V and 8 bases from J, the junction contained 6 bases not matched to a gene. The CDR3 contains 12 residues. Germline lookup yields CDR1 MNHNY and CDR2 SVGAGI (reference sequence). CDR3 sequence: CASSDREEGYTF. CDR3 DNA: TGTGCCAGCAGCGACAGGGAGGAGGGCTACACCTTC.

The V and J genes are TRBV10-1 and TRBJ1-1; D perhaps matches TRBD1 (5 bases). Trimming stripped 2 bases from V and 4 bases from J, with 20 bases between. This CDR3 contains 17 residues. Germline V gene lookup returns CDR1 WNHNN and CDR2 SYGVQD (reference sequence). The CDR3 nucleotides are TGCGCCAGCAGTGAGCTTGGCAGGGTGGATTCTAGCACTGAAGCTTTCTTT. As protein: CASSELGRVDSSTEAFF.

The chain employs TRBV4-3 and TRBJ1-2; 7 bases match TRBD1. This CDR3 is 16 amino acids long. Germline values: CDR1 LGHNA, CDR2 YSLEER. After removal of 1 base from V and 4 bases from J, the junction contained 9 bases not matched to a gene. The DNA of the CDR3 is TGCGCCAGCAGCCAAGGACAGGGAGGATTAGTCTATGGCTACACCTTC. The encoded protein is CASSQGQGGLVYGYTF.

This sequence joins TRBV5-1 and TRBJ1-3; 8 bases align to TRBD1. Germline loops: CDR1 SGHRS, CDR2 YFSETQ. With 3 bases clipped from V and 2 bases from J, the junction kept 1 base outside the gene matches. CDR3 length: 14 amino acids. The CDR3 spells CASSSGGAGNTIYF. The CDR3 DNA reads as TGCGCCAGCAGCTCAGGGGGCGCTGGAAACACCATATATTTT. The entire variable domain, with the rest obtained from reference TRBV5-1 and TRBJ1-3, is as follows: KAGVTQTPRYLIKTRGQQVTLSCSPISGHRSVSWYQQTPGQGLQFLFEYFSETQRNKGNFPGRFSGRQFSNSRSEMNVSTLELGDSALYLCASSSGGAGNTIYFGEGSWLTVV.

This clone has more than one count but fewer than ten. V usage is TRBV6-1 and J usage is TRBJ2-2; the D gene is possibly TRBD1 (5 bases). The length of the CDR3 is 15 residues. V gave up 7 bases and J gave up 2 bases, with 14 bases separating them. CDR1 is MNHNS, CDR2 SASEGT, per germline. The CDR3 spells CASIRTRANTGELFF. The CDR3 DNA follows: TGTGCCAGCATCAGAACCAGGGCCAACACCGGGGAGCTGTTTTTT.

V is TRBV19 and J is TRBJ1-1; D is possibly TRBD1 (6 bases). This CDR3 comprises 15 residues. In germline, CDR1 is LNHDA, CDR2 SQIVND (reference sequence). Trimming cost V 2 bases and J 1 base, with 11 bases left between them. CDR3 sequence reads: CASSIRQVGNTEAFF. DNA of the CDR3: TGTGCCAGTAGTATAAGACAGGTGGGGAACACTGAAGCTTTCTTT.

This chain joins TRBV7-9 and TRBJ1-2; D is unclear. This CDR3 is built from 12 residues. V was pared by 5 bases and J by 4 bases, with 8 bases between. CDR1 is SEHNR, CDR2 FQNEAQ, per germline (reference sequence). CDR3 protein: CASSLGLYGYTF. In nucleotides, the CDR3 is TGTGCCAGCAGCCTAGGTCTCTATGGCTACACCTTC.

This sequence joins TRBV7-6 and TRBJ2-2; 7 nucleotides line up with TRBD2. The CDR3 length is 16 residues. In germline, CDR1 is SGHVS, CDR2 FNYEAQ. Germline trimming cut 0 bases from V and 2 bases from J; bases unmatched to any gene: 3. CDR3 nucleotide sequence: TGTGCCAGCAGCTTAGCGTCGGGAGGAAACACCGGGGAGCTGTTTTTT. As protein: CASSLASGGNTGELFF.

The chain joins TRBV18 to TRBJ2-2, with TRBD1 matching 8 bases. With V trimmed by 5 bases and J by 4 bases, 18 bases remained unmatched. This CDR3 is 19 amino acids long. CDR1 and CDR2 (germline): KGHSH, LQKENI. The CDR3 loop is CASSSSRGQVSPPTGELFF. The CDR3, as DNA: TGTGCCAGCTCATCCTCCAGGGGGCAAGTTTCGCCTCCCACCGGGGAGCTGTTTTTT.

This clone occurred a few times. V usage is TRBV6-5 and J usage is TRBJ2-1; D remains ambiguous. CDR1 and CDR2 from the germline V gene are MNHEY and SVGAGI. CDR3 length: 15 residues. With 0 bases removed from V and 7 bases from J, the gap between germline ends came to 13 bases. The CDR3 DNA follows: TGTGCCAGCAGTTACTCGATCTCAAATCAGAATGAGCAGTTCTTC. This gives the protein CASSYSISNQNEQFF.

The chain recombines TRBV18 with TRBJ2-7; D remains unclear. The germline V gene has CDR1 KGHSH and CDR2 LQKENI. Between the trimmed V and J ends, which lost 3 bases and 2 bases, there was a span of 2 bases. This CDR3 has 11 amino acids. CDR3 sequence (DNA): TGTGCCAGCTCACCGGCCTACGAGCAGTACTTC. Amino acid sequence: CASSPAYEQYF.